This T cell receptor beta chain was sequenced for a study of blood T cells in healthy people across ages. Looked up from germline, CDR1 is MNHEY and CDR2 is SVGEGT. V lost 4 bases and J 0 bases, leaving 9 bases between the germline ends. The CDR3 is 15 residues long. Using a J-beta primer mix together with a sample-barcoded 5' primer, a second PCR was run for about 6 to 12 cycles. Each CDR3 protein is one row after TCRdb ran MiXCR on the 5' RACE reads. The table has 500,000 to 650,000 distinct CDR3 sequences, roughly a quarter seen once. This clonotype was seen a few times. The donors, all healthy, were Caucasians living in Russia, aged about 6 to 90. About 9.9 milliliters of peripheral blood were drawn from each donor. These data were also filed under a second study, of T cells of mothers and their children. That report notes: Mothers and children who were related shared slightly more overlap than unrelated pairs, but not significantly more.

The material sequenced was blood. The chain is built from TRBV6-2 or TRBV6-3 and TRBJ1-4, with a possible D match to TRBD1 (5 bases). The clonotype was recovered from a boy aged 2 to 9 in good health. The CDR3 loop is CASSSGGATNEKLFF. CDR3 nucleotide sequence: TGTGCCAGCAGTTCCGGAGGGGCAACTAATGAAAAACTGTTTTTT.